This TCR beta chain stems from a study of T-cell memory formation after mild COVID-19. Points from the study as a whole: The study detected some responding clones in pre-infection memory, suggesting cross-reactive memory joined. Clonal second-wave expansions that peaked on day 37 had unconfirmed SARS-CoV-2 specificity.

Germline-derived CDR1 and CDR2 are SGHRS and YFSETQ. The CDR3 is 16 residues long. V lost 0 bases to trimming and J lost 3 bases, with 15 bases between them. With regard to this clonotype: Antigen specificity is unknown.

The 5'RACE method, run with constant-segment primers, produced TCR alpha and TCR beta cDNA libraries (carrying sample barcodes and UMIs). TCRdb analysed the 5' RACE reads with MiXCR anew, one entry per CDR3 protein. The sample gives about 270,000 distinct CDR3 sequences, 16% of which show up once; roughly 25% is in the top ten. The rearrangement uses TRBV5-1 and TRBJ1-1, with unresolved D. The sample comprised PBMCs or a T cell subset sorted from them (not recorded which). The sequence came from a man between 18 and 29 years old who had mild COVID-19 (a few samples of this study predate the infection). Cell type and time point are not known. In nucleotides, the CDR3 is TGCGCCAGCAGCTTGGTAATGTCTAGGGCGGACACTGAAGCTTTCTTT. Translated: CASSLVMSRADTEAFF.